The 13 T cell receptor beta chains listed next were all sequenced from one sample in a study of T cells after yellow fever vaccination. MiXCR was run by TCRdb on the 5' RACE reads, yielding one entry per CDR3 protein. This sample has around 200,000 distinct CDR3 sequences, with 9.5% to 11% found just once. Source: CD8+ T cells sorted from PBMCs, taken 15 days after the yellow fever booster vaccination. The source is a man between 18 and 29 years old who received the YFV17D yellow fever vaccine.

Only a few counts were recorded for this clonotype. The chain recombines TRBV7-9 with TRBJ1-1; the D is unclear. This CDR3 spans 13 amino acids. V lost 5 bases and J 4 bases, leaving 11 bases between the germline ends. In germline, CDR1 is SEHNR, CDR2 FQNEAQ (reference sequence). This chain's CDR3 is CASSGSGVTEAFF. The CDR3 bases are TGTGCCAGCAGCGGAAGTGGGGTCACTGAAGCTTTCTTT.

This clonotype was seen more than once but under ten times. The chain's CDR3 is CASSSRGRDGTEAFF. The CDR3 nucleotides read TGTGCCAGCAGTTCCCGGGGGCGCGACGGTACTGAAGCTTTCTTT. The chain couples TRBV25-1 to TRBJ1-1, with D possibly being TRBD1 (6 bases). The V gene lost 5 bases and the J gene lost 5 bases, with 18 bases spanning the gap. Germline V gene data show CDR1 as MGHDK and CDR2 as SYGVNS. The CDR3 loop spans 15 amino acids. Full variable domain (missing parts from reference TRBV25-1 and TRBJ1-1): EADIYQTPRYLVIGTGKKITLECSQTMGHDKMYWYQQDPGMELHLIHYSYGVNSTEKGDLSSESTVSRIRTEHFPLTLESARPSHTSQYLCASSSRGRDGTEAFFGQGTRLTVV.

Judged by abundance, this clonotype is medium-sized. This chain connects TRBV12-3 or TRBV12-4 to TRBJ2-1, with 7 bases identical to TRBD1. The trim removed 6 bases at V and 7 bases at J, leaving 6 bases unmatched. The CDR3 extends over 13 amino acids. The CDR3 protein is CASRQGIGNEQFF. For the CDR3, the DNA is TGTGCCAGCAGACAGGGGATCGGGAATGAGCAGTTCTTC.

This clonotype was seen repeatedly, ten times or more. V usage is TRBV7-9 and J usage is TRBJ2-7, with TRBD1 matching over 10 bases. Trimming took 6 bases from V and 4 from J; bases not matched to a gene: 3. The CDR3 contains 13 residues. Germline CDR1 is SEHNR and CDR2 is FQNEAQ (reference sequence). CDR3 protein: CASRGQGDYEQYF. The CDR3 DNA is TGTGCCAGCAGAGGACAGGGGGATTACGAGCAGTACTTC.

This clonotype appeared a few times. The chain joins TRBV7-9 to TRBJ1-4; 7 nucleotides align to TRBD1. The CDR3 spans 16 residues. Trimming cost V 5 bases and J 5 bases; bases outside gene matches: 11. CDR1 and CDR2 (germline): SEHNR, FQNEAQ (reference sequence). CDR3 protein: CASSPSPGQSNEKLFF. CDR3 nucleotides: TGTGCCAGCAGCCCTAGTCCGGGACAGTCGAATGAAAAACTGTTTTTT.

The CDR3 spells CASSFRTGANGYTF. CDR3 nucleotide sequence: TGCGCCAGCAGCTTTCGGACAGGGGCAAATGGCTACACCTTC. The V and J genes are TRBV5-1 and TRBJ1-2; TRBD1 matches at 9 bases. CDR3 length: 14 amino acids. Germline CDR1 SGHRS, CDR2 YFSETQ. The V gene end was trimmed by 2 bases and the J gene end by 6 bases; junction bases not matched to a gene: 5.

This clonotype has a handful of counts. The gene calls are TRBV24-1 and TRBJ2-1; D is possibly TRBD1 (6 bases). Germline CDR1 is KGHDR and CDR2 is SFDVKD. CDR3 size: 11 residues. V was shortened by 6 bases and J by 7 bases, with 6 bases between the two germline ends. The CDR3, as DNA: TGTGCCACCAGTAGGGGGAATGAGCAGTTCTTC. Translating gives CATSRGNEQFF.

This clonotype was seen more than once but under ten times. CDR3 coding DNA: TGTGCCAGCAGCTCCGGGGGATTCTATAATTCACCCCTCCACTTT. Translated, it gives CASSSGGFYNSPLHF. This chain connects TRBV7-8 to TRBJ1-6; tentative D call: TRBD1 (5 bases). Looked up from germline, CDR1 is SGHVS and CDR2 is FQNEAQ. V was shortened by 4 bases and J by 3 bases, with 10 bases between the two germline ends. The CDR3 contains 15 residues.

V gene TRBV9 combines with J gene TRBJ2-7, with 12 bases fitting TRBD2. Looked up from germline, CDR1 is SGDLS and CDR2 is YYNGEE. CDR3 size: 17 residues. After removal of 4 bases from V and 1 base from J, the junction contained 9 bases not matched to a gene. CDR3 DNA: TGTGCCAGCAGCCCCCACCAAGGACTAGCGGGGTCCTACGAGCAGTACTTC. It codes for CASSPHQGLAGSYEQYF.

A few counts support this clonotype. This chain joins TRBV13 and TRBJ2-5; D might be TRBD1 (5 bases). The CDR3 totals 14 residues. V was pared by 4 bases and J by 1 base, with 10 bases between. Germline-derived CDR1 and CDR2 are PRHDT and FYEKMQ (reference sequence). The CDR3 nucleotides read TGTGCCAGCAGCTCAATGGGGCTCCAAGAGACCCAGTACTTC. Translation: CASSSMGLQETQYF.

The chain is built from TRBV3-1 and TRBJ1-1, with D perhaps TRBD1 (6 bases). The length of the CDR3 is 17 residues. CDR1 LGHDT and CDR2 YNNKEL come from the germline V gene (reference sequence). Trimming left V 5 bases short and J 1 base short, with 20 bases between. This CDR3 reads CASSKTQGNWENTEAFF. Written as DNA, the CDR3 is TGTGCCAGCAGCAAGACACAGGGAAATTGGGAGAACACTGAAGCTTTCTTT. The whole variable domain, filled in from reference TRBV3-1 and TRBJ1-1, reads DTAVSQTPKYLVTQMGNDKSIKCEQNLGHDTMYWYKQDSKKFLKIMFSYNNKELIINETVPNRFSPKSPDKAHLNLHINSLELGDSAVYFCASSKTQGNWENTEAFFGQGTRLTVV.

V is TRBV5-5 and J is TRBJ2-7, with a weak D call TRBD1 (6 bases). V was trimmed by 0 bases and J by 5 bases, leaving 6 bases between them. The CDR3 runs 12 residues. The germline CDR1 and CDR2 sequences are SGHKS and YYEKEE (reference sequence). Here the CDR3 DNA reads TGTGCCAGCAGCTTGGGGGGGCACGAGCAGTACGTC. Encoded protein: CASSLGGHEQYV.

V and J are TRBV10-1 and TRBJ2-7; 9 nucleotides align to TRBD1. CDR3 size: 19 residues. V dropped 6 bases and J dropped 3; count of bases not matched to a gene: 21. Per germline, CDR1 WNHNN and CDR2 SYGVQD (reference sequence). The CDR3 region is CASSPDPGQGTAVDYEQYF. The CDR3 bases are TGCGCCAGCAGCCCTGATCCCGGACAGGGGACCGCCGTCGACTACGAGCAGTACTTC.